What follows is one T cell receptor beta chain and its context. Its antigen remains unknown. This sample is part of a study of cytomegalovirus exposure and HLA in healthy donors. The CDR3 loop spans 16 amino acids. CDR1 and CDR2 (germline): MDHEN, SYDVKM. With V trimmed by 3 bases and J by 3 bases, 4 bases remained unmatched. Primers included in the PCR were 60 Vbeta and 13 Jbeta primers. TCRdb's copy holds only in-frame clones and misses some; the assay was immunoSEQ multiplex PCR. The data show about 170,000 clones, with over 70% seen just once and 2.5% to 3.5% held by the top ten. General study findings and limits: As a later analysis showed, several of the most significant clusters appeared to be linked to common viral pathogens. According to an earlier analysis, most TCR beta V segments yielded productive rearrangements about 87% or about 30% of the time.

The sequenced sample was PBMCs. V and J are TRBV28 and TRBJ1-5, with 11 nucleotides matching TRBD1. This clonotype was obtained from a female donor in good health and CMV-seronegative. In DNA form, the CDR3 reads TGTGCCAGCAGTTTTCCGGGACAGGGGGTCAATCAGCCCCAGCATTTT. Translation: CASSFPGQGVNQPQHF.